The rows below give T cell receptor beta chains drawn from one sample of a study of shared clonotypes between healthy human individuals. Sequencing was performed with immunoSEQ multiplex PCR; in TCRdb, only in-frame clones are kept and a portion is missing. The sample lists about 2,200,000 clones, more than 85% occurring once. Specimen: naive CD8+ T cells from PBMCs. The receptors come from a man aged 18 to 29 in good health. Some clones in this sample may be carry-over from other donors' samples. The CDR3 runs from the conserved cysteine through the conserved F or W. A D gene is named only where the DNA matches it firmly. The size of a clone is reported for some rows only, either as once, few or many, or as a class for expanded clones.

abundance | j_gene | d_gene | v_gene | CDR3nt | CDR3aa
NA | TRBJ2-7 | NA | TRBV5-8 | TGTGCCAGCAGCTTGGCAGGGGCGCGATTCGAGCAGTACTTC | CASSLAGARFEQYF
NA | TRBJ2-7 | TRBD2 | TRBV19 | TGTGCCAGTAGCCTGGGGACTAGCGGATCCATAAGCTCCTACGAGCAGTACTTC | CASSLGTSGSISSYEQYF
NA | TRBJ1-3 | NA | TRBV9 | TGTGCCAGCACCTCGACGGACAGTCCTAGCGCCATATATTTT | CASTSTDSPSAIYF
NA | TRBJ1-2 | NA | TRBV19 | TGTGCCAGCCCACCGGGACGGAGATATGGCTACACCTTC | CASPPGRRYGYTF
NA | TRBJ2-2 | NA | TRBV27 | TGTGCCAGCAGTTTACGGAACAGGGCCGGGGAGCTGTTTTTT | CASSLRNRAGELFF
once | TRBJ2-3 | TRBD2 | TRBV6-1 | TGTGCCGGGGGACTAGCGGAGACAGATACGCAGTATTTT | CAGGLAETDTQYF
NA | TRBJ2-5 | NA | TRBV5-8 | TGTGCCAGCAGCTTTTGGGTGGAGACCCAGTACTTC | CASSFWVETQYF
NA | TRBJ2-2 | NA | TRBV28 | TGTGCCAGCAGTACAAAAAGAGGGGAGAACACCGGGGAGCTGTTTTTT | CASSTKRGENTGELFF
NA | TRBJ1-1 | TRBD1 | TRBV7-9 | TGTGCCAGCAGCTTAAGTCAGGGGGGTAACACTGAAGCTTTCTTT | CASSLSQGGNTEAFF
few | TRBJ1-2 | TRBD1 | TRBV7-9 | TGTGCCAGCAGCCCGGGACAGGGGGGCGGCTACACCTTC | CASSPGQGGGYTF
NA | TRBJ1-2 | NA | TRBV4-3 | TGCGCCAGCAGCCAAGATAGGGCAGGGGATCGCTATGGCTACACCTTC | CASSQDRAGDRYGYTF
NA | TRBJ1-1 | NA | TRBV11-2 | TGTGCCAGCAGCTTTGGCGGACCGAGCACTGAAGCTTTCTTT | CASSFGGPSTEAFF
NA | TRBJ2-7 | TRBD2 | TRBV2 | TGTGCCAGCAGTGAACGGCTAGCGGACTACGAGCAGTACTTC | CASSERLADYEQYF
NA | TRBJ2-7 | TRBD1 | TRBV14 | TGTGCCAGCAGCTCAGGACAGGGGATCTACGAGCAGTACTTC | CASSSGQGIYEQYF
NA | TRBJ2-7 | NA | TRBV28 | TGTGCCAGCAGATCCCCCTCGACAGTGTCTTCCTACGAGCAGTACTTC | CASRSPSTVSSYEQYF
NA | TRBJ2-1 | TRBD2 | TRBV6-5 | TGTGCCAGCAGTTACTTTCCAGCGGGAGAGGAAAATGAGCAGTTCTTC | CASSYFPAGEENEQFF
NA | TRBJ2-5 | TRBD2 | TRBV7-3 | TGTGCCAGCAGCTTCTATCCTAGCGGGATAGAGACCCAGTACTTC | CASSFYPSGIETQYF